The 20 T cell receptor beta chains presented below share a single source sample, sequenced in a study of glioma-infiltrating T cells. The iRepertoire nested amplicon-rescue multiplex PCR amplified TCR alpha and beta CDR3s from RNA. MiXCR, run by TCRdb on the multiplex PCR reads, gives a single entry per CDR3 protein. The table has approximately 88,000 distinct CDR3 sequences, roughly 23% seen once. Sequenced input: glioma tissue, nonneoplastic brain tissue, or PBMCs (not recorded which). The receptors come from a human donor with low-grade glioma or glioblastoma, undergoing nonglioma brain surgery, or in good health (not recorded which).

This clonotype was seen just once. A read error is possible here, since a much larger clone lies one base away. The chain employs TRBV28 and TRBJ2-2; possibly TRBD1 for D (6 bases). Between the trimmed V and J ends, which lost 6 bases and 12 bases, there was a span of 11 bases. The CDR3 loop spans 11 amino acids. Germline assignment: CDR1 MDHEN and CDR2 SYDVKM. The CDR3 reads CASRMQGKLFF. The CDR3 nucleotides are TGTGCCAGCAGGATGCAGGGGAAGCTGTTTTTT.

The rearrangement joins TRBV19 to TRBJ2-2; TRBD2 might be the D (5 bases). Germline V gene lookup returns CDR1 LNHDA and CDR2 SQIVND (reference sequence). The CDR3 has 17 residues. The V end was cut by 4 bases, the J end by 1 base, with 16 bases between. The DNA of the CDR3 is TGTGCCAGTAGTAAAAGATACAGAGGGAGGAACACCGGGGAGCTGTTTTTT. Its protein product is CASSKRYRGRNTGELFF. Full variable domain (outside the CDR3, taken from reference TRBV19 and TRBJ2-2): DGGITQSPKYLFRKEGQNVTLSCEQNLNHDAMYWYRQDPGQGLRLIYYSQIVNDFQKGDIAEGYSVSREKKESFPLTVTSAQKNPTAFYLCASSKRYRGRNTGELFFGEGSRLTVL.

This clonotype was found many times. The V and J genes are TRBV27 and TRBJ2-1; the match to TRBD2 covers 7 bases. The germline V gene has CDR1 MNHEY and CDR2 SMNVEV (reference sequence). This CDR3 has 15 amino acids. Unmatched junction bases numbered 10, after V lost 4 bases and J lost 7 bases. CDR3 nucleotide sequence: TGTGCCAGCAGTTCACCTGGACTAGGAGGGAATGAGCAGTTCTTC. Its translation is CASSSPGLGGNEQFF.

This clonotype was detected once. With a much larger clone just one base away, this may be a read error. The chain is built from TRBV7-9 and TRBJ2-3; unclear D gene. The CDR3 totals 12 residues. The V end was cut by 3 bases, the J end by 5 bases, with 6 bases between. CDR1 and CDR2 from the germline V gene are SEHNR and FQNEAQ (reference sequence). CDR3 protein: CASSFPIDTQYF. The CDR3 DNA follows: TGTGCCAGCAGCTTCCCGATAGATACGCAGTATTTT.

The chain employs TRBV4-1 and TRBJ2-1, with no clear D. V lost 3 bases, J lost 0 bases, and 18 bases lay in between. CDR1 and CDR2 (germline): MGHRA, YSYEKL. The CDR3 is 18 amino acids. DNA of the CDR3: TGCGCCAGCAGCCAGACGGCCGGACGGTCGAGCTCCTACAATGAGCAGTTCTTC. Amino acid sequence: CASSQTAGRSSSYNEQFF.

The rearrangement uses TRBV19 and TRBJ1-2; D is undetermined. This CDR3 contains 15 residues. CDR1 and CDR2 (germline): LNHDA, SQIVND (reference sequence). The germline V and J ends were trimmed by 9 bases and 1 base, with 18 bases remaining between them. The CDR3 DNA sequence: TGTGCCAGCCGGCCTTCCGGCAGTCTTAACTATGGCTACACCTTC. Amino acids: CASRPSGSLNYGYTF.

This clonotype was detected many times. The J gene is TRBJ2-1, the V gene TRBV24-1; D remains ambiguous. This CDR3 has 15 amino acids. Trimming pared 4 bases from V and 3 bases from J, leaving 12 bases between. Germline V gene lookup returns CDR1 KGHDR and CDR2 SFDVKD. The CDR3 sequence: CATSDPSEDYNEQFF. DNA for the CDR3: TGTGCCACCAGTGACCCCTCTGAGGACTACAATGAGCAGTTCTTC.

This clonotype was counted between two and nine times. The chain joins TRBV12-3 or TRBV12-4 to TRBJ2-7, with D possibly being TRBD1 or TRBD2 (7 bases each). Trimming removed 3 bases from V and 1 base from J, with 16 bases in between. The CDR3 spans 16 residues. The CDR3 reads CASSFRGGTLSYEQYF. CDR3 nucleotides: TGTGCCAGCAGTTTCAGGGGGGGCACCTTATCCTACGAGCAGTACTTC.

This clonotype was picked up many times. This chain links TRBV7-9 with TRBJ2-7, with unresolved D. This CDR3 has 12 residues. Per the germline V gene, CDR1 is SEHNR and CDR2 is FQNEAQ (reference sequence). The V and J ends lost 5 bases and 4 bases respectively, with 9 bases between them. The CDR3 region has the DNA TGTGCCAGCAGCGCTCTGGGTTACGAGCAGTACTTC. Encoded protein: CASSALGYEQYF.

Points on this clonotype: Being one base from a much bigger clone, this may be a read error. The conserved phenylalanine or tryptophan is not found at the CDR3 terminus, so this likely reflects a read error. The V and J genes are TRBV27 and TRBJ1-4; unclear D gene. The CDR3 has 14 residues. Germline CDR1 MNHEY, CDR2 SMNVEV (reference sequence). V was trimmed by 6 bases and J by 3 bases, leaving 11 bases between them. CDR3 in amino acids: CASSLRAPNEKLFY. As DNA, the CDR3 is TGTGCCAGCAGCCTTCGGGCACCTAATGAAAAACTGTTTTAT.

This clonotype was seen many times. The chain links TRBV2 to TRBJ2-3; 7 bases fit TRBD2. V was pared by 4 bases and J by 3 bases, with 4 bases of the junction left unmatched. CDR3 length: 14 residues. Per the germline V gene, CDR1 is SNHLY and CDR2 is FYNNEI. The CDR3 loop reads CASSVFSGTDTQYF. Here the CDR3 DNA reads TGTGCCAGCAGTGTATTTAGCGGGACAGATACGCAGTATTTT.

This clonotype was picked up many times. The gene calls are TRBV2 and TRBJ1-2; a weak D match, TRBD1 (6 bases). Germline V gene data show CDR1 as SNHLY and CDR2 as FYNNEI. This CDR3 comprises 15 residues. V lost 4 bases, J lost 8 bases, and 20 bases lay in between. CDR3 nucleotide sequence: TGTGCCAGCAGTGGCCTGACAGGCCCTGGGGAAGGCTACACCTTC. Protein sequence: CASSGLTGPGEGYTF.

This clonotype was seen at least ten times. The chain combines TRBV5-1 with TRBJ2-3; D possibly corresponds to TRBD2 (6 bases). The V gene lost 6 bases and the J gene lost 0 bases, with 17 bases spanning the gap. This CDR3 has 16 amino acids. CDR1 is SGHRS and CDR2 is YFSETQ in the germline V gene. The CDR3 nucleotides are TGCGCCAGCAAAAGGCTGGGAGGACAAAGCACAGATACGCAGTATTTT. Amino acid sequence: CASKRLGGQSTDTQYF.

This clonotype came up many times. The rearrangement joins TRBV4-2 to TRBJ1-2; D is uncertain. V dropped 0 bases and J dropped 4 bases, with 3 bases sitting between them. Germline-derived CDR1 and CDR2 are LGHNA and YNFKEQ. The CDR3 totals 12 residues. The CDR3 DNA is TGTGCCAGCAGCCAAGACAGCTATGGCTACACCTTC. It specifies CASSQDSYGYTF.

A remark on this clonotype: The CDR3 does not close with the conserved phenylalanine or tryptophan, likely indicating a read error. CDR3 loop: CSARDETEYSNQPQHS. The CDR3 DNA reads TGCAGTGCTAGAGATGAAACAGAGTATAGCAATCAGCCCCAGCATTCT. The V gene is TRBV20-1, the J gene TRBJ1-5, with unresolved D. This CDR3 region has 16 residues. The germline V gene has CDR1 DFQATT and CDR2 SNEGSKA (reference sequence). V lost 0 bases to trimming and J lost 0 bases, with 12 bases between them.

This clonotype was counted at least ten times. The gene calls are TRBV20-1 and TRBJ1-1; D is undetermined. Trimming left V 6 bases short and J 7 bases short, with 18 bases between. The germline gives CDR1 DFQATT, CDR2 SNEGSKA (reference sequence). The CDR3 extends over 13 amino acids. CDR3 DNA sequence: TGCAGTGCGGGCCGAGGGAGGGTGGGTGAAGCTTTCTTT. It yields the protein CSAGRGRVGEAFF.

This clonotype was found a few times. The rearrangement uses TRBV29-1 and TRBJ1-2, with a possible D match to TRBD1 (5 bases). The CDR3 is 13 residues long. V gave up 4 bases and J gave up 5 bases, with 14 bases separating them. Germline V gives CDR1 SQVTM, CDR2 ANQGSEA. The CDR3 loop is CSVVGLGVYGYTF. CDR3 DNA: TGCAGCGTTGTCGGACTGGGGGTTTATGGCTACACCTTC.

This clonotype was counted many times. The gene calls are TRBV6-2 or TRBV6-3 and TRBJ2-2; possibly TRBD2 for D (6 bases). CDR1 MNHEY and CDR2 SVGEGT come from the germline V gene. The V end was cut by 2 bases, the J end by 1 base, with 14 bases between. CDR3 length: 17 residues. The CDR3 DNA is TGTGCCAGCAGTTACGATTTGGGGGGAGAGAACACCGGGGAGCTGTTTTTT. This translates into CASSYDLGGENTGELFF.

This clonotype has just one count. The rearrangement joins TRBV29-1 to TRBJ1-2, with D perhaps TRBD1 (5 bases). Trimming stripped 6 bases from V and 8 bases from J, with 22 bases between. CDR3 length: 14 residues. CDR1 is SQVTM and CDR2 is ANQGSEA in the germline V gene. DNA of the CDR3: TGCAGCGTGGGAGGGGCAGCCACCTTTAAAGGCTACACCTTC. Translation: CSVGGAATFKGYTF.

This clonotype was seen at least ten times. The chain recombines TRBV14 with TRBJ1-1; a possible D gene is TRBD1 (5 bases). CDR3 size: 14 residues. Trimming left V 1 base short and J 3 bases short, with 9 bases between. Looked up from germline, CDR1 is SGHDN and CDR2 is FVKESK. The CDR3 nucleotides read TGTGCCAGCAGCCAAGTGGGGCGGTACACTGAAGCTTTCTTT. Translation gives CASSQVGRYTEAFF.